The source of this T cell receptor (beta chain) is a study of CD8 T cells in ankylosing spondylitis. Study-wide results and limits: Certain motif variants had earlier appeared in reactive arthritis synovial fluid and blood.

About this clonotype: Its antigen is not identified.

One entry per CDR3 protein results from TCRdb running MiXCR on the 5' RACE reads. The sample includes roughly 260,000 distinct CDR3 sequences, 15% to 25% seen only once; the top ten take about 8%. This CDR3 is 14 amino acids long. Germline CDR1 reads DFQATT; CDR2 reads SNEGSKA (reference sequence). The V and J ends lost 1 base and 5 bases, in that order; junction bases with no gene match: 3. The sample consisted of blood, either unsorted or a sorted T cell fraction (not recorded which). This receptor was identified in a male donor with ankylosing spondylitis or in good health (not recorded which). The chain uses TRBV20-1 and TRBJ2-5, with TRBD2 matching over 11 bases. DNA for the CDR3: TGCAGTGCTAGAGTTAGGACTAGCGGGGAGACCCAGTACTTC. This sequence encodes CSARVRTSGETQYF.